The next 27 T cell receptor beta chains were all read from a single sample in a study of blood T cell repertoires in COVID-19. The assay was immunoSEQ multiplex PCR, and TCRdb's table has in-frame clones only and misses some. The sample consists of fewer than 300,000 clones, about nine tenths of them appearing once. Sequencing input: peripheral blood. These receptors were obtained from a woman in her twenties or thirties with COVID-19, enrolled during active disease.

V is TRBV24-1 and J is TRBJ2-1; a weak D match, TRBD2 (8 bases). V lost 8 bases to trimming and J lost 9 bases, with 19 bases between them. Germline values: CDR1 KGHDR, CDR2 SFDVKD. The CDR3 totals 14 residues. This CDR3 reads CATKGASGYSEQFF. The CDR3 DNA is TGTGCCACCAAGGGGGCTAGCGGGTATAGTGAGCAGTTCTTC.

The chain combines TRBV7-2 with TRBJ1-1; no firm D call. V was shortened by 7 bases and J by 0 bases, with 15 bases between the two germline ends. The CDR3 consists of 15 residues. Germline V lookup: CDR1 SGHTA, CDR2 FQGNSA. CDR3 coding DNA: TGTGCCAGCAAATCCGGTATCCAGGTGAACACTGAAGCTTTCTTT. It codes for CASKSGIQVNTEAFF.

The genes are TRBV4-1 and TRBJ1-1; TRBD1 is a possible D gene (5 bases). The CDR3 has 17 amino acids. V was clipped by 0 bases and J by 5 bases, with 19 bases between them. CDR1 and CDR2 (germline): MGHRA, YSYEKL. CDR3 residues: CASSQDYYAGTGTEAFF. In DNA, the CDR3 is TGCGCCAGCAGCCAAGATTACTATGCGGGGACGGGGACTGAAGCTTTCTTT.

The chain has TRBV12-3 or TRBV12-4 and TRBJ1-1; 8 nucleotides line up with TRBD1. The CDR3 length is 12 residues. The V segment lost 5 bases and the J segment 4 bases; nucleotides outside the gene matches: 0. CDR3 bases: TGTGCCAGCAGTACAGGGGGCACTGAAGCTTTCTTT. It yields the protein CASSTGGTEAFF.

The V and J genes are TRBV5-1 and TRBJ2-1, with 12 bases lining up with TRBD2. The germline V gene encodes CDR1 SGHRS and CDR2 YFSETQ. There are 19 residues in the CDR3. V was pared by 4 bases and J by 0 bases, with 11 bases of the junction left unmatched. The CDR3 sequence: CASSPIGTSGSSSYNEQFF. CDR3 sequence (DNA): TGCGCCAGCAGCCCCATTGGGACTAGCGGGTCAAGCTCCTACAATGAGCAGTTCTTC.

The chain joins TRBV11-2 to TRBJ1-5; the D is unclear. Trimming left V 2 bases short and J 5 bases short, with 7 bases between. Germline CDR1 is SGHAT and CDR2 is FQNNGV. The CDR3 length is 13 residues. The chain's CDR3 is CASSLSSDQPQHF. CDR3 sequence (DNA): TGTGCCAGCAGCTTATCCTCTGATCAGCCCCAGCATTTT.

This chain connects TRBV19 to TRBJ1-4; 9 bases map to TRBD1. The germline gives CDR1 LNHDA, CDR2 SQIVND (reference sequence). The trim removed 0 bases at V and 7 bases at J, leaving 6 bases unmatched. This CDR3 spans 16 amino acids. DNA for the CDR3: TGTGCCAGTAGTATAGAAAGGACAGGGGCGGCTGAAAAACTGTTTTTT. This gives the protein CASSIERTGAAEKLFF.

The chain combines TRBV10-3 with TRBJ2-2, with D perhaps TRBD2 (6 bases). This CDR3 spans 14 amino acids. Trimming left V 3 bases short and J 4 bases short, with 9 bases between. CDR1 is ENHRY and CDR2 is SYGVKD in the germline V gene. The CDR3, as DNA: TGTGCCATCAGTGACGGGAGTATCACCGGGGAGCTGTTTTTT. Protein: CAISDGSITGELFF.

The CDR3 coding sequence is TGTGCCTGGAGCTCTGGACTTAGCTATAATTCACCCCTCCACTTT. Translation gives CAWSSGLSYNSPLHF. V is TRBV30 and J is TRBJ1-6; D call uncertain. The CDR3 is 15 residues long. The V and J ends lost 3 bases and 3 bases respectively, with 12 bases between them. The V gene's germline CDR1 is GTSNPN and CDR2 SVGIG (reference sequence).

The V gene is TRBV2, the J gene TRBJ1-3; TRBD1 is a possible D gene (5 bases). V shed 8 bases and J shed 1 base, with 9 bases lying between them. The CDR3 is 13 amino acids. Germline V lookup: CDR1 SNHLY, CDR2 FYNNEI. The DNA of the CDR3 is TGTGCCAGCTCGACAGTTTCTGGAAACACCATATATTTT. Protein sequence: CASSTVSGNTIYF.

The chain employs TRBV7-9 and TRBJ1-4; D unclear. The CDR3 loop spans 18 amino acids. Looked up from germline, CDR1 is SEHNR and CDR2 is FQNEAQ (reference sequence). V lost 2 bases to trimming and J lost 2 bases, with 18 bases between them. DNA for the CDR3: TGTGCCAGCAGCTTAATGGGAGAGGCCCGCGCTACTAATGAAAAACTGTTTTTT. This translates into CASSLMGEARATNEKLFF.

This sequence joins TRBV10-3 and TRBJ1-1, with 10 bases fitting TRBD1. The V gene end was trimmed by 2 bases and the J gene end by 8 bases; junction bases not matched to a gene: 5. The CDR3 is 14 amino acids. Germline CDR1 ENHRY, CDR2 SYGVKD. CDR3 in amino acids: CAISEGQGGEEAFF. The CDR3 DNA sequence: TGTGCCATCAGTGAGGGACAGGGGGGAGAGGAAGCTTTCTTT.

This clone was seen a single time. CDR3 protein: CATSDLERFQNGYTF. The CDR3 DNA reads as TGTGCCACCAGTGATTTGGAGCGGTTTCAAAATGGCTACACCTTC. The rearrangement joins TRBV24-1 to TRBJ1-2; D is undetermined. V was trimmed by 0 bases and J by 6 bases, leaving 13 bases between them. Germline values: CDR1 KGHDR, CDR2 SFDVKD. CDR3 size: 15 residues.

The chain links TRBV11-2 to TRBJ1-2, with TRBD1 identical over 11 bases. The length of the CDR3 is 15 residues. Looked up from germline, CDR1 is SGHAT and CDR2 is FQNNGV. After removal of 2 bases from V and 2 bases from J, the junction contained 1 base not matched to a gene. Written as DNA, the CDR3 is TGTGCCAGCAGCTTAAGGACAGGGGGCAACTATGGCTACACCTTC. This gives the protein CASSLRTGGNYGYTF.

The chain recombines TRBV19 with TRBJ1-2, with 8 nucleotides matching TRBD1. The V gene end was trimmed by 5 bases and the J gene end by 3 bases; junction bases not matched to a gene: 8. The germline gives CDR1 LNHDA, CDR2 SQIVND (reference sequence). CDR3 length: 15 residues. DNA for the CDR3: TGTGCCAGTAGTTTTTCTGCAGGGGGCCACTATGGCTACACCTTC. As protein: CASSFSAGGHYGYTF.

The chain joins TRBV7-6 to TRBJ2-5; D is possibly TRBD2 (6 bases). With 5 bases removed from V and 2 bases from J, the gap between germline ends came to 18 bases. Germline V gene lookup returns CDR1 SGHVS and CDR2 FNYEAQ. The length of the CDR3 is 16 residues. CDR3 region: CASSATPLAQQETQYF. The CDR3 DNA is TGTGCCAGCAGCGCGACGCCACTAGCACAACAAGAGACCCAGTACTTC.

To note about this clone: A junction boundary mismatches the germline segment, possibly from a read error. The chain couples TRBV30 to TRBJ2-1, with 10 nucleotides matching TRBD2. This CDR3 is built from 13 residues. CDR1 is GTSNPN, CDR2 SVGIG, per germline (reference sequence). The CDR3 reads CAGRYWTSGEQFF. The CDR3 DNA reads TGTGCCGGGAGGTATTGGACTAGCGGAGAGCAGTTCTTC.

The chain recombines TRBV3-1 (or the pseudogene TRBV3-2) with TRBJ2-7; 8 bases agree with TRBD2. With 4 bases clipped from V and 4 bases from J, the junction kept 3 bases outside the gene matches. Germline CDR1 LGHDT, CDR2 YNNKEL (reference sequence). The CDR3 length is 13 residues. The DNA of the CDR3 is TGTGCCAGCAGCCTAGCGGGATCTTACGAGCAGTACTTC. Translating gives CASSLAGSYEQYF.

The chain links TRBV21-1 to TRBJ2-5; TRBD1, as called in the table, went unchecked against the DNA. TRBV21-1 is deemed a pseudogene. This CDR3 is 14 amino acids long. Written as DNA, the CDR3 is TGTGCCAGCAGCGGACAGGGGCTATGGAAGACCCAGTACTTC. It translates to CASSGQGLWKTQYF.

A single count supports this clone. The genes are TRBV2 and TRBJ2-1; perhaps TRBD2 as D (6 bases). This CDR3 spans 17 amino acids. With 4 bases removed from V and 3 bases from J, the gap between germline ends came to 19 bases. From germline, CDR1 is SNHLY and CDR2 FYNNEI. The CDR3 region has the DNA TGTGCCAGCAGTGGGCCGGGGGATGAGGGGTACTACAATGAGCAGTTCTTC. Its protein product is CASSGPGDEGYYNEQFF.

This rearrangement joins TRBV2 to TRBJ1-1; D perhaps matches TRBD1 (5 bases). The CDR3 extends over 18 amino acids. Trimming left V 5 bases short and J 10 bases short, with 32 bases between. Germline CDR1 reads SNHLY; CDR2 reads FYNNEI. The CDR3 DNA sequence: TGTGCCAGCAGTAGAAGACCTTTAAAAGGGGATGGAGGGGTGTCAGCTTTCTTT. Encoded protein: CASSRRPLKGDGGVSAFF.

The V gene is TRBV30, the J gene TRBJ1-3, with 7 bases aligning to TRBD1. V gave up 2 bases and J gave up 9 bases; unmatched junction bases: 13. CDR1 is GTSNPN and CDR2 is SVGIG in the germline V gene (reference sequence). This CDR3 is built from 15 residues. The CDR3 coding sequence is TGTGCCTGGAGTTACCCGGACAGGTTCTATGGCACCATATATTTT. The encoded protein is CAWSYPDRFYGTIYF.

This chain uses TRBV14 with TRBJ2-3, with 7 bases fitting TRBD1. Trimming at V came to 5 bases and at J to 0 bases, leaving 8 bases not matched to a gene. This CDR3 is built from 16 residues. Germline-derived CDR1 and CDR2 are SGHDN and FVKESK. The CDR3 DNA reads TGTGCCAGCAGCGCGCCCGGGACAGTCAGCACAGATACGCAGTATTTT. As protein: CASSAPGTVSTDTQYF.

This clone occurred once. The J gene is TRBJ2-3, the V gene TRBV5-6, with TRBD1 identical over 12 bases. Germline loops: CDR1 SGHDT, CDR2 YYEEEE. V shed 4 bases, J shed 1 base, and the junction held 7 bases outside the gene matches. There are 17 residues in the CDR3. The DNA of the CDR3 is TGTGCCAGCAGCAGGAGCCGGGACAGGGGGCGCACAGATACGCAGTATTTT. Protein: CASSRSRDRGRTDTQYF.

In DNA, the CDR3 is TGTGCCAGCAGCCCAAACTTTAGCGGGAGACGCAATGAGCAGTTCTTC. Translating gives CASSPNFSGRRNEQFF. V gene TRBV6-6 combines with J gene TRBJ2-1, with 9 bases fitting TRBD2. Germline V gene lookup returns CDR1 MNHNY and CDR2 SVGAGI (reference sequence). V was pared by 6 bases and J by 6 bases, with 12 bases of the junction left unmatched. The CDR3 has 16 amino acids.

The chain carries TRBV6-2 or TRBV6-3 and TRBJ1-5; possible D gene TRBD1, 6 bases. This CDR3 comprises 16 residues. Trimming took off 2 bases at V and 6 bases at J, with 17 bases between the two ends. Per germline, CDR1 MNHEY and CDR2 SVGEGT. The CDR3 loop reads CASSYVRQGMGQPQHF. The CDR3 DNA reads as TGTGCCAGCAGTTACGTCCGTCAGGGGATGGGTCAGCCCCAGCATTTT.

The chain has TRBV28 and TRBJ1-2; a weak D match, TRBD1 (6 bases). The CDR3 runs to 15 residues. In germline, CDR1 is MDHEN, CDR2 SYDVKM. V gave up 6 bases and J gave up 8 bases, with 22 bases separating them. CDR3 in DNA: TGTGCCAGCAGCCAAACGGGCCAGGGGACATTCGGCTACACCTTC. As protein: CASSQTGQGTFGYTF.